The 28 T cell receptor beta chains reported below all come from one sample, sequenced in a study of blood T cell repertoires in COVID-19. The data were produced by immunoSEQ multiplex PCR, yet TCRdb's version contains in-frame clones alone and is incomplete. The profile shows approximately 70,000 clones, approximately 92% of them singletons. The sample comprised peripheral blood. Receptor source: a human donor with active COVID-19. The donor label of this sample is uncertain.

This clone was detected only once. This chain connects TRBV3-1 (or the pseudogene TRBV3-2) to TRBJ2-4; D is perhaps TRBD2 (6 bases). Trimming removed 6 bases at V and 1 base at J, with 10 bases between. The CDR3 is 14 amino acids. From germline, CDR1 is LGHDT and CDR2 YNNKEL (reference sequence). DNA for the CDR3: TGTGCCAGCAGACCCGGAGGGGCCAAAAACATTCAGTACTTC. This codes for CASRPGGAKNIQYF.

The chain links TRBV6-2 or TRBV6-3 to TRBJ2-5, with 10 bases identical to TRBD1. The germline CDR1 and CDR2 sequences are MNHEY and SVGEGT. This CDR3 is 14 amino acids long. V shed 2 bases, J shed 5 bases, and the junction held 2 bases outside the gene matches. CDR3 in DNA: TGTGCCAGCAGTTACCGGACAGGGGGGGAGACCCAGTACTTC. This codes for CASSYRTGGETQYF.

This chain uses TRBV7-2 with TRBJ1-4; D call uncertain. V lost 4 bases and J 4 bases, leaving 10 bases between the germline ends. The CDR3 contains 14 residues. The V gene's germline CDR1 is SGHTA and CDR2 FQGNSA. DNA of the CDR3: TGTGCCAGCAGCTCCCCCAAATTTAATGAAAAACTGTTTTTT. As protein: CASSSPKFNEKLFF.

Only one count was recorded for this clone. This chain joins TRBV5-3 and TRBJ2-7; 7 positions match TRBD1. TRBV5-3 counts as an open reading frame of uncertain function. The CDR3 runs 14 residues. V was pared by 8 bases and J by 2 bases, with 10 bases of the junction left unmatched. CDR3 sequence: CARPVPTGTYEQYF. DNA for the CDR3: TGTGCCAGGCCCGTCCCGACAGGGACCTACGAGCAGTACTTC.

The J gene is TRBJ2-1, the V gene TRBV10-3; TRBD1 is a possible D gene (6 bases). This CDR3 region has 13 residues. Trimming took off 6 bases at V and 9 bases at J, with 15 bases between the two ends. Germline lookup yields CDR1 ENHRY and CDR2 SYGVKD. CDR3 bases: TGTGCCATCAGGCGCGGACAGATTGGTGAGCAGTTCTTC. It encodes CAIRRGQIGEQFF.

This clone was observed a few times. This chain connects TRBV28 to TRBJ1-5, with TRBD1 identical over 7 bases. The V gene's germline CDR1 is MDHEN and CDR2 SYDVKM. This CDR3 region has 16 residues. V gave up 2 bases and J gave up 0 bases; unmatched junction bases: 4. The CDR3 spells CASSLVTGDSNQPQHF. The CDR3 nucleotides read TGTGCCAGCAGTTTAGTCACAGGGGATAGCAATCAGCCCCAGCATTTT.

The chain has TRBV4-3 and TRBJ2-1; TRBD1 aligns across 8 bases. Germline V gives CDR1 LGHNA, CDR2 YSLEER. The CDR3 totals 15 residues. The V gene end was trimmed by 0 bases and the J gene end by 9 bases; junction bases not matched to a gene: 7. The CDR3 reads CASSQDRGRSGEQFF. DNA for the CDR3: TGCGCCAGCAGCCAAGACAGGGGGCGCAGTGGTGAGCAGTTCTTC.

This rearrangement joins TRBV6-2 or TRBV6-3 to TRBJ2-3, with a tentative D call TRBD2 (5 bases). CDR1 is MNHEY and CDR2 is SVGEGT in the germline V gene. Trimming removed 0 bases from V and 2 bases from J, with 12 bases in between. CDR3 length: 16 residues. The CDR3 region is CASSYSRSGITDTQYF. DNA of the CDR3: TGTGCCAGCAGTTACTCGAGGAGCGGAATCACAGATACGCAGTATTTT.

The chain joins TRBV4-1 to TRBJ1-2; the match to TRBD1 covers 8 bases. CDR1 and CDR2 (germline): MGHRA, YSYEKL. The CDR3 runs 16 residues. After removal of 2 bases from V and 3 bases from J, the junction contained 8 bases not matched to a gene. CDR3: CASSQPGQGPYYGYTF. The CDR3, as DNA: TGCGCCAGCAGCCAACCCGGACAGGGACCTTACTATGGCTACACCTTC.

The rearrangement links TRBV23-1 to TRBJ1-2, with 10 bases matching TRBD1. TRBV23-1 is treated as an ORF (open reading frame) with a function not yet certain. V lost 6 bases and J lost 1; bases outside the gene matches: 14. The CDR3 covers 18 residues. CDR3 in DNA: TGCGCCAGCAGATCATGCCGGGACAGGGGACACTATAACTATGGCTACACCTTC. It codes for CASRSCRDRGHYNYGYTF.

CDR3 loop: CANRQGVTETQYF. The CDR3 coding sequence is TGTGCCAATCGACAGGGGGTTACGGAGACCCAGTACTTC. This rearrangement joins TRBV2 to TRBJ2-5; TRBD1 matches at 9 bases. The CDR3 is 13 amino acids. From germline, CDR1 is SNHLY and CDR2 FYNNEI. Unmatched junction bases numbered 8, after V lost 10 bases and J lost 5 bases.

J is TRBJ2-1 and V is TRBV6-5; 8 positions match TRBD2. V lost 2 bases to trimming and J lost 7 bases; unmatched junction nucleotides: 7. The germline CDR1 and CDR2 sequences are MNHEY and SVGAGI. The CDR3 covers 15 residues. This CDR3 is CASSYREGRGNEQFF. Here the CDR3 DNA reads TGTGCCAGCAGTTACCGGGAGGGCCGAGGGAATGAGCAGTTCTTC.

V is TRBV10-3 and J is TRBJ2-1; D possibly corresponds to TRBD2 (5 bases). V lost 11 bases, J lost 0 bases, and 20 bases lay in between. This CDR3 contains 16 residues. Germline V lookup: CDR1 ENHRY, CDR2 SYGVKD. CDR3 bases: TGTGCCTCAGGAGGAAGTCCCTCGAGCTCCTACAATGAGCAGTTCTTC. Amino acids: CASGGSPSSSYNEQFF.

As for this clone: The same CDR3 also results from other DNA sequences found in this sample. The gene calls are TRBV6-5 and TRBJ1-1, with D possibly being TRBD1 (5 bases). CDR3 size: 14 residues. Germline CDR1 MNHEY, CDR2 SVGAGI. V was trimmed by 0 bases and J by 1 base, leaving 6 bases between them. As DNA, the CDR3 is TGTGCCAGCAGTTACTCGGGGGGGAACACTGAAGCTTTCTTT. Amino acid sequence: CASSYSGGNTEAFF.

This clone has just a few counts. The rearrangement joins TRBV28 to TRBJ2-5, with TRBD1 matching over 8 bases. This CDR3 is built from 15 residues. J gave up 1 base and V 6 bases, and 7 bases lay outside the gene matches. Germline V gene data show CDR1 as MDHEN and CDR2 as SYDVKM. CDR3 bases: TGTGCCAGCAGCTGGCAGGGGGCCCTCCAAGAGACCCAGTACTTC. Translated, it gives CASSWQGALQETQYF.

This chain joins TRBV21-1 and TRBJ1-1. TRBV21-1 is assigned pseudogene status. The CDR3 runs to 16 residues. CDR3 amino acids: CASSNKGGGRHTEAFF. In DNA, the CDR3 is TGTGCCAGCAGCAATAAGGGAGGGGGGCGTCACACTGAAGCTTTCTTT.

V gene TRBV3-1 (or the pseudogene TRBV3-2) combines with J gene TRBJ2-7; D might be TRBD1 (6 bases). CDR1 and CDR2 from the germline V gene are LGHDT and YNNKEL (reference sequence). V shed 1 base and J shed 7 bases, with 11 bases lying between them. The CDR3 is 13 amino acids. The CDR3 bases are TGTGCCAGCAGCCAAGGTGCGAGGGGGGAGCAGTACTTC. Its protein is CASSQGARGEQYF.

The chain has TRBV9 and TRBJ2-4, with D possibly being TRBD1 (8 bases). CDR1 and CDR2 (germline): SGDLS, YYNGEE. V was trimmed by 0 bases and J by 8 bases, leaving 15 bases between them. The CDR3 is made up of 15 amino acids. DNA of the CDR3: TGTGCCAGCAGCGTAGCCCGGACAGGGAGGGACATTCAGTACTTC. It encodes CASSVARTGRDIQYF.

The chain uses TRBV7-2 and TRBJ2-3; D not resolved. V lost 5 bases and J 9 bases, leaving 12 bases between the germline ends. Germline V gives CDR1 SGHTA, CDR2 FQGNSA. The CDR3 length is 12 residues. CDR3 nucleotides: TGTGCCAGCAGCCCCCCTTCGGAGACGCAGTATTTT. Its protein product is CASSPPSETQYF.

The CDR3 nucleotides read TGTGCCAGCAGTCCGGGACAGGGCTCCTACAATGAGCAGTTCTTC. This sequence encodes CASSPGQGSYNEQFF. The chain links TRBV3-1 (or the pseudogene TRBV3-2) to TRBJ2-1, with 9 bases aligning to TRBD1. This CDR3 has 15 amino acids. Unmatched junction bases numbered 3, after V lost 6 bases and J lost 0 bases. Germline V gene data show CDR1 as LGHDT and CDR2 as YNNKEL (reference sequence).

V is TRBV2 and J is TRBJ2-1, with D hard to call. CDR1 and CDR2 (germline): SNHLY, FYNNEI. CDR3 length equals 15 residues. V was trimmed by 0 bases and J by 4 bases, leaving 10 bases between them. CDR3 coding DNA: TGTGCCAGCAGTGAAGCTCGAGCGCGGTACAATGAGCAGTTCTTC. This translates into CASSEARARYNEQFF.

The CDR3 region has the DNA TGTGCCAGCAGTTACAGGGGCGCTAATGAAAAACTGTTTTTT. Amino acids: CASSYRGANEKLFF. The V and J genes are TRBV6-5 and TRBJ1-4; a possible D gene is TRBD1 (5 bases). The CDR3 consists of 14 residues. V was pared by 2 bases and J by 3 bases, with 7 bases between. The germline CDR1 and CDR2 sequences are MNHEY and SVGAGI.

The V call is TRBV7-9, the J call TRBJ2-1, with 9 bases identical to TRBD2. The V gene's germline CDR1 is SEHNR and CDR2 FQNEAQ (reference sequence). V lost 3 bases and J lost 5; bases outside the gene matches: 2. There are 14 residues in the CDR3. The CDR3 here is CASSLTSGNNEQFF. In DNA form, the CDR3 reads TGTGCCAGCAGCTTGACTAGCGGAAACAATGAGCAGTTCTTC.

The chain employs TRBV20-1 and TRBJ1-1; D is undetermined. The CDR3 is made up of 11 amino acids. Germline lookup yields CDR1 DFQATT and CDR2 SNEGSKA (reference sequence). Trimming removed 3 bases from V and 10 bases from J, with 12 bases in between. This chain's CDR3 is CSASPGNGAFF. CDR3 bases: TGCAGTGCTAGCCCCGGGAACGGAGCTTTCTTT.

The rearrangement uses TRBV5-1 and TRBJ2-2; D is unclear. Germline V gene lookup returns CDR1 SGHRS and CDR2 YFSETQ. The V gene lost 3 bases and the J gene lost 6 bases, with 6 bases spanning the gap. CDR3 length equals 12 residues. CDR3 sequence: CASSWLAGELFF. The CDR3, as DNA: TGCGCCAGCAGCTGGCTAGCCGGGGAGCTGTTTTTT.

This chain connects TRBV6-6 to TRBJ2-1, with TRBD2 matching over 11 bases. V shed 7 bases, J shed 4 bases, and the junction held 9 bases outside the gene matches. Per the germline V gene, CDR1 is MNHNY and CDR2 is SVGAGI (reference sequence). The CDR3 consists of 16 residues. As DNA, the CDR3 is TGTGCCAGCATCGCCCTAGCGGGAGGTTCATACAATGAGCAGTTCTTC. Protein sequence: CASIALAGGSYNEQFF.

The J gene is TRBJ2-7, the V gene TRBV11-3; D is perhaps TRBD2 (5 bases). Germline-derived CDR1 and CDR2 are SGHNT and YENEEA. This CDR3 region has 15 residues. Trimming stripped 3 bases from V and 5 bases from J, with 17 bases between. Here the CDR3 reads CASSFGLGDQDEQYF. The CDR3 DNA reads as TGTGCCAGCAGCTTCGGTTTGGGAGACCAGGACGAGCAGTACTTC.

The chain has TRBV24-1 and TRBJ2-1, with 14 positions matching TRBD2. The junction had 2 bases not matched to a gene; V was cut back by 3 bases and J by 5 bases. The CDR3 extends over 16 amino acids. CDR1 and CDR2 (germline): KGHDR, SFDVKD. The CDR3 is CATSDPGLAGDNEQFF. The CDR3 nucleotides are TGTGCCACCAGTGATCCGGGACTAGCGGGGGACAATGAGCAGTTCTTC.